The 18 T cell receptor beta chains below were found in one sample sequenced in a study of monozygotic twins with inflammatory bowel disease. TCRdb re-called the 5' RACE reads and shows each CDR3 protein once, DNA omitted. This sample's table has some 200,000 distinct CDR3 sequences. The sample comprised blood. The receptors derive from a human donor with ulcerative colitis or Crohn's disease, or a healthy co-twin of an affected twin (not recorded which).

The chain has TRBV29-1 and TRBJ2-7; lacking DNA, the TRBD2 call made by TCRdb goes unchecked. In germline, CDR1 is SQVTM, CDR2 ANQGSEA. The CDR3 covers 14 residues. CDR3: CSVGGDKTYDGQYF.

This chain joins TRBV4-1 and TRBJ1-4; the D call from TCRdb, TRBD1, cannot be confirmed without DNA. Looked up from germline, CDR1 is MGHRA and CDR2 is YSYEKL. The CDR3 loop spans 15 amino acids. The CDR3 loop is CASSLQGTGMEKLFF.

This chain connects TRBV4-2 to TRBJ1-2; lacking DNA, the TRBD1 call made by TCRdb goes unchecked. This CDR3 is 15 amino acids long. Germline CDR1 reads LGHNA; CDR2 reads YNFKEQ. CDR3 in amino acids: CASSQTGPGNYGYTF.

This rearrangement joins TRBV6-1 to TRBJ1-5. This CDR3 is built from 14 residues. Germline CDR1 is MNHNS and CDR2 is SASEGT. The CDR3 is CASRWGASNQPQHF.

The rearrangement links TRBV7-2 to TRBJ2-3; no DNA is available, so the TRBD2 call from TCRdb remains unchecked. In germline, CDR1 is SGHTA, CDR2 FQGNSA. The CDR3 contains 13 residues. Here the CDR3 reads CASSLESRGTQYF. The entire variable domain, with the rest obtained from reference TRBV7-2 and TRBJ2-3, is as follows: GAGVSQSPSNKVTEKGKDVELRCDPISGHTALYWYRQSLGQGLEFLIYFQGNSAPDKSGLPSDRFSAERTGGSVSTLTIQRTQQEDSAVYLCASSLESRGTQYFGPGTRLTVL.

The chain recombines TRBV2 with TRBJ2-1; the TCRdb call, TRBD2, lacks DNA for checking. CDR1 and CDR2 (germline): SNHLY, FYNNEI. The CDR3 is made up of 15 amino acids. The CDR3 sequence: CASLNGREWDNEQFF.

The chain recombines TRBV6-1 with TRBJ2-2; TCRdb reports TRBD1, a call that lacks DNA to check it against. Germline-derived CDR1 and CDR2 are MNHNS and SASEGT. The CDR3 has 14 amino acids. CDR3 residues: CASRQAGSTGELFF.

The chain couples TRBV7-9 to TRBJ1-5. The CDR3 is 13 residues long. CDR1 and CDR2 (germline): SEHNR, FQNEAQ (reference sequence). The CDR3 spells CASSSLPDQPQHF.

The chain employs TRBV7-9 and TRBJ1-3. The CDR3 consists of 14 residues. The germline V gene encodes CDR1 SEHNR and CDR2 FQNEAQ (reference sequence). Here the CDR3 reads CASSLAGFRDTIYF.

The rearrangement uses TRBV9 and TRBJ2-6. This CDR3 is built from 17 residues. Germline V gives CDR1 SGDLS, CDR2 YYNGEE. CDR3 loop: CASSPRTESSGANVLTF.

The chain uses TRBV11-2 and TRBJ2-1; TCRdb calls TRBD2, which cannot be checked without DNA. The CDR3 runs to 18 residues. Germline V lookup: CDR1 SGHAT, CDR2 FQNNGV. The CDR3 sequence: CASSLVPLLAGGRDEQFF.

CDR3 sequence reads: CASRTGGTYGYTF. The chain joins TRBV6-1 to TRBJ1-2; with no DNA, the TCRdb D assignment of TRBD1 cannot be verified. This CDR3 has 13 amino acids. Germline CDR1 is MNHNS and CDR2 is SASEGT.

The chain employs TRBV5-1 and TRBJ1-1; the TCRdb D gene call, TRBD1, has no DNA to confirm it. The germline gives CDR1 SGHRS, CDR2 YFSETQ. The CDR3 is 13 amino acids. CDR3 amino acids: CATSFQGSTEAFF.

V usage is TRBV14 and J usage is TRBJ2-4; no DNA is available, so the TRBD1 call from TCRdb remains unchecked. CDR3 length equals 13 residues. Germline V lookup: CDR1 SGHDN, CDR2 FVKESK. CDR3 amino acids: CASSRDRLGIQYF.

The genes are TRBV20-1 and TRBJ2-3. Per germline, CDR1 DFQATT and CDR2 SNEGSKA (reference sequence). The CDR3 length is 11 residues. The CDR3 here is CSARGTDTQYF.

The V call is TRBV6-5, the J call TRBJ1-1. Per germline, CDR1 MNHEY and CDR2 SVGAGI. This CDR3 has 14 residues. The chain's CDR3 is CASSYSEGHTEAFF.

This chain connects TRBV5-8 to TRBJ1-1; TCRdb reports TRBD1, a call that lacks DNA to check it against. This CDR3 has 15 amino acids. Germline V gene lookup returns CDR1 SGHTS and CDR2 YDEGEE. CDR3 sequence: CASSGLQGAWTEAFF. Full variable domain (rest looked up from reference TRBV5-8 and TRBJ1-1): EAGVTQSPTHLIKTRGQQATLRCSPISGHTSVYWYQQALGLGLQFLLWYDEGEERNRGNFPPRFSGRQFPNYSSELNVNALELEDSALYLCASSGLQGAWTEAFFGQGTRLTVV.

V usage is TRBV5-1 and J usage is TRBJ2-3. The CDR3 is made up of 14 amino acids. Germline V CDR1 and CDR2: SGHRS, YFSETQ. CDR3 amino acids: CASSSYSSADTQYF.